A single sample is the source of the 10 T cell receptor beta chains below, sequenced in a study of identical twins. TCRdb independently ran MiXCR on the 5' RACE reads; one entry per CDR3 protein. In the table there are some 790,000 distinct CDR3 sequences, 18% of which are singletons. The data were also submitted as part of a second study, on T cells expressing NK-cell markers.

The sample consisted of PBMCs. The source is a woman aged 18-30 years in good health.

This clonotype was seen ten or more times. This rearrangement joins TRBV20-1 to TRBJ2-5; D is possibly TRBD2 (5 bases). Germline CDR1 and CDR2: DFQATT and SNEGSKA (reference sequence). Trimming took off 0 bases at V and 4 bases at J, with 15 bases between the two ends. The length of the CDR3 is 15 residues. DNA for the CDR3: TGCAGTGCTAGAGATATAGCGCGGATTGGAGAGACCCAGTACTTC. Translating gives CSARDIARIGETQYF.

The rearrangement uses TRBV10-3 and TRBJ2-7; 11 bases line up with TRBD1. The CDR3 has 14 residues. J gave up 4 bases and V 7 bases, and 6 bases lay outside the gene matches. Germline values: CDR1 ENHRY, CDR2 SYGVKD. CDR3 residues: CAIKEGQGAYEQYF. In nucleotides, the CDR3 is TGTGCCATCAAAGAAGGACAGGGGGCTTACGAGCAGTACTTC.

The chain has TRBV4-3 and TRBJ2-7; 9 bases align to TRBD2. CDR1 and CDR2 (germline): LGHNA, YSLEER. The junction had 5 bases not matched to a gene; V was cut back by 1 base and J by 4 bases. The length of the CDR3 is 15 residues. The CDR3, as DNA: TGCGCCAGCAGCCAAGTAGCGGGAGATTGGTACGAGCAGTACTTC. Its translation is CASSQVAGDWYEQYF.

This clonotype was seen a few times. CDR3 in DNA: TGCGCCAGCAGCCAAGTCCTACAGGGTTCCTACGAGCAGTACTTC. Translated: CASSQVLQGSYEQYF. V gene TRBV4-3 combines with J gene TRBJ2-7; D is possibly TRBD1 (6 bases). Trimming shortened V by 1 base and J by 1 base, and 11 bases separated the two germline ends. This CDR3 has 15 residues. Germline-derived CDR1 and CDR2 are LGHNA and YSLEER.

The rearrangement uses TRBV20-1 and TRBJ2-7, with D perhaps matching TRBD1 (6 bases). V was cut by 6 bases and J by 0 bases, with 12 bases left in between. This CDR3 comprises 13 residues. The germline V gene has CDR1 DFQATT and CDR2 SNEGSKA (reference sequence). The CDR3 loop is CSAIRDTSYEQYF. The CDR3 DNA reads TGCAGTGCCATCCGGGACACCTCCTACGAGCAGTACTTC.

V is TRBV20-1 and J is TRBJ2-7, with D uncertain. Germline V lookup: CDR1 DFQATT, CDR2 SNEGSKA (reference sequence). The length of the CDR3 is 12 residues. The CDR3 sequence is CSPGPTRYEQYF. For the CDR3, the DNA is TGCAGCCCCGGTCCGACTCGATACGAGCAGTACTTC.

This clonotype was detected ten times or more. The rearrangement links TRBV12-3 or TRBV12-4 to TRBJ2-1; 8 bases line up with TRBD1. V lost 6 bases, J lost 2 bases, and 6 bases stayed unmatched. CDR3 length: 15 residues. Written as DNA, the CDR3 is TGTGCCAGCAGAAAAACGGGACAGGCCTACAATGAGCAGTTCTTC. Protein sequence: CASRKTGQAYNEQFF.

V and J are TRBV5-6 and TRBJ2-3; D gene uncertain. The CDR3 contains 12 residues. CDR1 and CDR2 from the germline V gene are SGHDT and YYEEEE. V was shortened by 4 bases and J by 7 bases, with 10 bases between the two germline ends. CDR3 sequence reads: CASSPGPNTQYF. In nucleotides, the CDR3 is TGTGCCAGCAGCCCCGGACCCAATACGCAGTATTTT.

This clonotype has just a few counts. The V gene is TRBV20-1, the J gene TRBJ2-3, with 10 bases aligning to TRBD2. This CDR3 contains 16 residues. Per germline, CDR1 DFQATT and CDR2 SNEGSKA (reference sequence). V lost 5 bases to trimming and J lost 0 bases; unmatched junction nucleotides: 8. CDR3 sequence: CSAPGSGGPSTDTQYF. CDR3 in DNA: TGCAGTGCTCCCGGTAGCGGGGGGCCAAGCACAGATACGCAGTATTTT.

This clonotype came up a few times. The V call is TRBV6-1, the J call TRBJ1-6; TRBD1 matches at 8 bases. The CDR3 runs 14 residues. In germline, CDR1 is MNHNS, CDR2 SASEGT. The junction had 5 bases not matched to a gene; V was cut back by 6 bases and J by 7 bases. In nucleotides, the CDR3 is TGTGCCAGCAGGCCAGGGGGCCTGAATTCACCCCTCCACTTT. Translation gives CASRPGGLNSPLHF.